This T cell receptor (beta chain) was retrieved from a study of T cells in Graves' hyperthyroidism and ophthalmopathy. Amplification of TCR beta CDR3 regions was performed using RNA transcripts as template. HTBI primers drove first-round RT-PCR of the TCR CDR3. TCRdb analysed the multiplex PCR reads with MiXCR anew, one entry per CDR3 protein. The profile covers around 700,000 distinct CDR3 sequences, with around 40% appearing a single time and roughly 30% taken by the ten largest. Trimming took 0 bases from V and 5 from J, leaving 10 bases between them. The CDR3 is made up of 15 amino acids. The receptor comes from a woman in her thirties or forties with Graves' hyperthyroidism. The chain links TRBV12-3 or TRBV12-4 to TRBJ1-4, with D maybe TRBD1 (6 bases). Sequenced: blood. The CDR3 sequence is CASSLASGANEKLFF. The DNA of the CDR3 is TGTGCCAGCAGTTTAGCATCAGGGGCGAATGAAAAACTGTTTTTT.